This T cell receptor beta chain was documented in a study of blood T cell repertoires in COVID-19. This clone was seen once. Germline loops: CDR1 MGHRA, CDR2 YSYEKL. The CDR3 is 13 residues long. The V end was cut by 0 bases, the J end by 0 bases, with 3 bases between. Profiled with immunoSEQ multiplex PCR; TCRdb holds only in-frame clones, not every one. Here the sample spans 95,000 to 100,000 clones, 90% to 95% being singletons. The material sequenced was peripheral blood. The chain links TRBV4-1 to TRBJ2-7; D ambiguous. This TCR derives from a middle-aged man with acute or convalescent COVID-19. The CDR3 sequence: CASSQDNSYEQYF. The CDR3 DNA sequence: TGCGCCAGCAGCCAAGACAACTCCTACGAGCAGTACTTC.